A selection of T cell receptor beta chains follows, all from one sample in a study of blood T cell repertoires in COVID-19. Clones were sequenced by immunoSEQ multiplex PCR, and TCRdb holds only the in-frame ones, with some missing. The table records some 240,000 clones, roughly 76% of them present only once. Material: peripheral blood. All receptors come from a woman aged 80 or over with COVID-19, enrolled during active disease. Both conserved end residues are part of each CDR3. D genes are given only for firm matches. Part of the rows lack a size; the others show once, few, many or a class for expanded clones.

J gene: TRBJ1-5; V gene: TRBV2; D gene: .; clone size: .; CDR3 protein: CASSVSQVNQPQHF; CDR3 DNA: TGTGCCAGCAGTGTTTCACAAGTAAATCAGCCCCAGCATTTT
J gene: TRBJ2-2; V gene: TRBV10-1; D gene: TRBD1; clone size: .; CDR3 protein: CASRDRESGELFF; CDR3 DNA: TGCGCCAGCAGGGACAGGGAATCCGGGGAGCTGTTTTTT
J gene: TRBJ2-5; V gene: TRBV9; D gene: TRBD1; clone size: few; CDR3 protein: CASSPWTGQETQYF; CDR3 DNA: TGTGCCAGCAGCCCTTGGACAGGGCAAGAGACCCAGTACTTC
J gene: TRBJ1-2; V gene: TRBV19; D gene: TRBD1; clone size: .; CDR3 protein: CASSPGTGGGGYGYTF; CDR3 DNA: TGTGCCAGTAGCCCCGGGACAGGGGGCGGCGGCTATGGCTACACCTTC
J gene: TRBJ1-2; V gene: TRBV2; D gene: .; clone size: .; CDR3 protein: CASSIRGPQGYTF; CDR3 DNA: TGTGCCAGCAGTATAAGGGGCCCTCAAGGCTACACCTTC
J gene: TRBJ2-1; V gene: TRBV27; D gene: TRBD2; clone size: .; CDR3 protein: CASSKLAEQFF; CDR3 DNA: TGTGCCAGCAGCAAACTAGCGGAGCAGTTCTTC
J gene: TRBJ1-2; V gene: TRBV11-2; D gene: .; clone size: .; CDR3 protein: CASSLVGDRGYTF; CDR3 DNA: TGTGCCAGCAGCTTAGTAGGGGATAGGGGCTACACCTTC
J gene: TRBJ2-5; V gene: TRBV6-2/TRBV6-3; D gene: TRBD1; clone size: .; CDR3 protein: CASSRQGAQETQYF; CDR3 DNA: TGTGCCAGCAGTCGACAGGGGGCCCAAGAGACCCAGTACTTC
J gene: TRBJ1-5; V gene: TRBV2; D gene: TRBD1; clone size: once; CDR3 protein: CASSDRGGYSNQPQHF; CDR3 DNA: TGTGCCAGTTCGGACAGGGGAGGGTATAGCAATCAGCCCCAGCATTTT
J gene: TRBJ2-7; V gene: TRBV7-9; D gene: TRBD1; clone size: .; CDR3 protein: CASTTYGGQGSYEQYF; CDR3 DNA: TGTGCCAGCACTACATATGGGGGACAGGGGTCCTACGAGCAGTACTTC
J gene: TRBJ1-6; V gene: TRBV5-1; D gene: TRBD1; clone size: .; CDR3 protein: CASSWGGTGSSPLHF; CDR3 DNA: TGCGCCAGCAGCTGGGGGGGGACAGGGAGTTCACCCCTCCACTTT
J gene: TRBJ1-4; V gene: TRBV28; D gene: TRBD1; clone size: .; CDR3 protein: CASSRDRGNEKLFF; CDR3 DNA: TGTGCCAGCAGCCGAGACAGGGGTAATGAAAAACTGTTTTTT
J gene: TRBJ2-7; V gene: TRBV3-1/TRBV3-2; D gene: TRBD2; clone size: .; CDR3 protein: CASSQGTSGVYEQYF; CDR3 DNA: TGTGCCAGCAGCCAGGGGACTAGCGGGGTCTACGAGCAGTACTTC
J gene: TRBJ1-5; V gene: TRBV18; D gene: TRBD1; clone size: .; CDR3 protein: CASSQGGDQPQHF; CDR3 DNA: TGTGCCAGCTCTCAGGGGGGAGATCAGCCCCAGCATTTT
J gene: TRBJ1-2; V gene: TRBV9; D gene: .; clone size: once; CDR3 protein: CASSPVGQIYGYTF; CDR3 DNA: TGTGCCAGCAGCCCAGTAGGACAGATCTATGGCTACACCTTC
J gene: TRBJ2-1; V gene: TRBV11-3; D gene: .; clone size: once; CDR3 protein: CASSFSSYNEQFF; CDR3 DNA: TGTGCCAGCAGCTTCAGTTCCTACAATGAGCAGTTCTTC
J gene: TRBJ1-5; V gene: TRBV10-3; D gene: .; clone size: .; CDR3 protein: CAIGGPNNQPQHF; CDR3 DNA: TGTGCCATCGGCGGTCCTAACAATCAGCCCCAGCATTTT
J gene: TRBJ2-7; V gene: TRBV12-3/TRBV12-4; D gene: .; clone size: .; CDR3 protein: CASSFAGASVQYF; CDR3 DNA: TGTGCCAGCAGTTTCGCAGGCGCCTCGGTGCAGTACTTC
J gene: TRBJ2-7; V gene: TRBV28; D gene: TRBD2; clone size: once; CDR3 protein: CASSSGGTSAYEQYF; CDR3 DNA: TGTGCCAGCAGTTCCGGGGGGACTAGCGCCTACGAGCAGTACTTC
J gene: TRBJ1-5; V gene: TRBV7-8; D gene: .; clone size: .; CDR3 protein: CASSLGSHSNQPQHF; CDR3 DNA: TGTGCCAGCAGCTTAGGATCACACAGCAATCAGCCCCAGCATTTT
J gene: TRBJ2-7; V gene: TRBV5-4; D gene: .; clone size: few; CDR3 protein: CASSLGGTIYEQYF; CDR3 DNA: TGTGCCAGCAGCTTGGGCGGGACCATCTACGAGCAGTACTTC
J gene: TRBJ1-5; V gene: TRBV5-1; D gene: .; clone size: .; CDR3 protein: CASSRDSSVNQPQHF; CDR3 DNA: TGCGCCAGCAGCCGGGACTCCTCCGTCAATCAGCCCCAGCATTTT
J gene: TRBJ1-1; V gene: TRBV28; D gene: .; clone size: .; CDR3 protein: CASSPPADFKAFF; CDR3 DNA: TGTGCCAGCAGTCCCCCGGCGGACTTCAAAGCTTTCTTT
J gene: TRBJ2-7; V gene: TRBV29-1; D gene: TRBD1; clone size: .; CDR3 protein: CSVVRQGSYEQYF; CDR3 DNA: TGCAGCGTAGTACGACAGGGCTCCTACGAGCAGTACTTC
J gene: TRBJ1-5; V gene: TRBV6-5; D gene: .; clone size: .; CDR3 protein: CASSLTGPNQPQHF; CDR3 DNA: TGTGCCAGCAGTTTGACAGGTCCCAATCAGCCCCAGCATTTT
J gene: TRBJ2-1; V gene: TRBV25-1; D gene: TRBD1; clone size: .; CDR3 protein: CATVGQGPPRQFF; CDR3 DNA: TGTGCCACCGTTGGACAGGGTCCTCCTCGGCAGTTCTTC
J gene: TRBJ1-3; V gene: TRBV28; D gene: .; clone size: .; CDR3 protein: CASSLGRLDSGNTIYF; CDR3 DNA: TGTGCCAGCAGTTTAGGCAGACTCGACTCTGGAAACACCATATATTTT
J gene: TRBJ1-2; V gene: TRBV28; D gene: .; clone size: .; CDR3 protein: CASSSAGWRGFRGYTF; CDR3 DNA: TGTGCCAGCAGCTCCGCTGGCTGGCGGGGGTTTCGTGGCTACACCTTC
J gene: TRBJ1-2; V gene: TRBV6-1; D gene: .; clone size: .; CDR3 protein: CASSEQPGGDPNGYTF; CDR3 DNA: TGTGCCAGCAGTGAACAACCCGGGGGGGACCCAAATGGCTACACCTTC
J gene: TRBJ2-2; V gene: TRBV4-3; D gene: TRBD2; clone size: once; CDR3 protein: CASSQVTSGTGELFF; CDR3 DNA: TGCGCCAGCAGCCAGGTGACTAGCGGCACCGGGGAGCTGTTTTTT
J gene: TRBJ1-1; V gene: TRBV18; D gene: .; clone size: .; CDR3 protein: CASSPLQQNTEAFF; CDR3 DNA: TGTGCCAGCTCACCCCTACAGCAGAACACTGAAGCTTTCTTT
J gene: TRBJ2-3; V gene: TRBV7-2; D gene: TRBD2; clone size: .; CDR3 protein: CASSYKLAKSTDTQYF; CDR3 DNA: TGTGCCAGCAGCTATAAACTAGCGAAGAGCACAGATACGCAGTATTTT
J gene: TRBJ2-2; V gene: TRBV2; D gene: .; clone size: .; CDR3 protein: CASSEGGTTGELFF; CDR3 DNA: TGTGCCAGCAGTGAGGGGGGTACGACCGGGGAGCTGTTTTTT
J gene: TRBJ2-2; V gene: TRBV5-1; D gene: .; clone size: .; CDR3 protein: CASSFIGQNTGELFF; CDR3 DNA: TGCGCCAGCAGCTTTATAGGACAGAACACCGGGGAGCTGTTTTTT
J gene: TRBJ2-3; V gene: TRBV28; D gene: .; clone size: .; CDR3 protein: CASSSLAPDTQYF; CDR3 DNA: TGTGCCAGCAGTTCCCTAGCTCCGGATACGCAGTATTTT
J gene: TRBJ1-2; V gene: TRBV9; D gene: TRBD1; clone size: few; CDR3 protein: CASSGSRDRVTNYGYTF; CDR3 DNA: TGTGCCAGCAGCGGATCCCGGGACAGGGTTACTAACTATGGCTACACCTTC
J gene: TRBJ2-2; V gene: TRBV5-1; D gene: TRBD2; clone size: .; CDR3 protein: CASSPSSGSVTGELFF; CDR3 DNA: TGCGCCAGCAGCCCCTCTAGCGGGAGTGTCACCGGGGAGCTGTTTTTT
J gene: TRBJ2-2; V gene: TRBV3-1/TRBV3-2; D gene: TRBD2; clone size: .; CDR3 protein: CASRTGTSGTGELFF; CDR3 DNA: TGTGCCAGCAGAACAGGGACTAGCGGCACCGGGGAGCTGTTTTTT
J gene: TRBJ1-2; V gene: TRBV30; D gene: .; clone size: .; CDR3 protein: CAWTSGLLAYGYTF; CDR3 DNA: TGTGCCTGGACCTCGGGACTTCTCGCATATGGCTACACCTTC